The T cell receptor (beta chain) described here comes from a study of blood T cell repertoires in COVID-19. Study-level information: From the United States, Italy and Spain came samples of acute and convalescent COVID-19. Sources were T cells, B-cell-depleted T cells, or PBMCs; the material itself was cDNA or gDNA.

V was clipped by 9 bases and J by 7 bases; unmatched bases: 6. Germline V gives CDR1 MNHNY, CDR2 SVGAGI (reference sequence). The CDR3 spans 13 residues. Original handling: The authors estimated nucleated cell counts from reference gene primer amplification. Repertoires were generated with immunoSEQ multiplex PCR, while TCRdb's copy carries only in-frame clones and drops some. The DNA gave D and trimming, while V, J and clone size come from that table. The table shows around 400,000 clones, with approximately 89% occurring only once. During active infection, Seattle patients enrolled and were then monitored through disease.

V gene TRBV6-6 combines with J gene TRBJ1-4, with 9 positions matching TRBD1. This receptor was identified in a woman aged 55 to 70 with COVID-19, enrolled during active disease. The sample comprised peripheral blood. The CDR3 DNA reads as TGTGCCAGTCGCCGGACAGGGGTTGAAAAACTGTTTTTT. It specifies CASRRTGVEKLFF.